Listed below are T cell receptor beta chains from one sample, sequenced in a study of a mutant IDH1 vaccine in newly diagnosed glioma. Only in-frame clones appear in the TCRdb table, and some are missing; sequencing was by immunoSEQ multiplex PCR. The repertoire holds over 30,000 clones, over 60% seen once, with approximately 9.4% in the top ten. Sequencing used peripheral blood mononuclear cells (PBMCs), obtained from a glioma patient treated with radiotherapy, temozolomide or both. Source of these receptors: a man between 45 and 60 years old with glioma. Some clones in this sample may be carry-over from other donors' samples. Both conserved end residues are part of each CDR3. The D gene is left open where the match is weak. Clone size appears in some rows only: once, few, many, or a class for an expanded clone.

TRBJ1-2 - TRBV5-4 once CASSLDKNSPLSYGYTF TGTGCCAGCAGCTTGGACAAAAATTCCCCGCTTTCCTATGGCTACACCTTC
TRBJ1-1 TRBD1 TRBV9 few CASSPRDRGMNTEAFF TGTGCCAGCAGCCCTCGGGACAGGGGCATGAACACTGAAGCTTTCTTT
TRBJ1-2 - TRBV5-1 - CASSLTFYGYTF TGCGCCAGCAGCTTGACCTTCTATGGCTACACCTTC
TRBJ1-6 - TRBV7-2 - CASGFATPPLHF TGTGCCAGCGGATTTGCAACCCCACCCCTCCACTTT
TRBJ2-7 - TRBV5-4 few CASSSGLRDVHEQYF TGTGCCAGCAGCTCGGGGCTCAGGGATGTCCACGAGCAGTACTTC
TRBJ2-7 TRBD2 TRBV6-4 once CASSLAGGGAYEQYF TGTGCCAGCAGTTTAGCGGGAGGAGGTGCCTACGAGCAGTACTTC
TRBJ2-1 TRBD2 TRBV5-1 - CATRLAGDSYNEQFF TGCGCCACCCGACTAGCGGGAGACTCCTACAATGAGCAGTTCTTC
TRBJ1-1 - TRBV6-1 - CASSERRKDTEAFF TGTGCCAGCAGTGAACGCCGAAAGGACACTGAAGCTTTCTTT
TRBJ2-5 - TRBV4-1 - CASSQVPKETQYF TGCGCCAGCAGCCAAGTCCCTAAAGAGACCCAGTACTTC
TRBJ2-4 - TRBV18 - CASSPETAKNIQYF TGTGCCAGCTCACCCGAGACAGCCAAAAACATTCAGTACTTC
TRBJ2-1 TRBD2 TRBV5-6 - CASSISGSARREQFF TGTGCCAGCAGCATTAGCGGGAGCGCGCGGCGGGAGCAGTTCTTC
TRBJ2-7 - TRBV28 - CASSITGDSYEQYF TGTGCCAGCAGTATTACGGGGGACTCCTACGAGCAGTACTTC
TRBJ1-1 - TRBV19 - CASRPLGGSEAFF TGTGCCAGTAGACCACTAGGGGGATCTGAAGCTTTCTTT
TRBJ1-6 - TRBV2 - CASRRDSGPGLPHF TGTGCCAGCAGGCGGGACTCAGGTCCGGGGCTTCCCCACTTT
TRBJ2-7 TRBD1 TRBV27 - CASAGQGFYEQYF TGTGCCAGCGCCGGACAGGGTTTCTACGAGCAGTACTTC
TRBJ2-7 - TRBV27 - CASRPMARSRGDDEQYF TGTGCCAGCAGACCAATGGCGAGATCGAGGGGAGACGACGAGCAGTACTTC
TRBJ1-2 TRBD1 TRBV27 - CASKYSGQNNYGYTF TGTGCCAGTAAATACTCGGGACAGAATAACTATGGCTACACCTTC
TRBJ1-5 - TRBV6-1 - CASGRYQPQHF TGTGCCAGCGGCAGGTATCAGCCCCAGCATTTT
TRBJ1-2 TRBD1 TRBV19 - CASSIARTGDYGYTF TGTGCCAGTAGTATTGCCAGGACAGGCGACTATGGCTACACCTTC
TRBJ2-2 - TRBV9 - CASSVDTAGWELFF TGTGCCAGCAGCGTAGACACCGCGGGCTGGGAGCTGTTTTTT
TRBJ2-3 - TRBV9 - CASSVRLQRETDTQYF TGTGCCAGCAGCGTTCGTTTACAGAGGGAAACAGATACGCAGTATTTT
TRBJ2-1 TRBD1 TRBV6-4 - CARTGRHEQFF TGTGCCAGGACAGGGCGCCATGAGCAGTTCTTC
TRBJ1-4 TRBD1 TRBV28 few CASRGQGGEKLFF TGTGCCAGCAGAGGACAGGGTGGGGAAAAACTGTTTTTT
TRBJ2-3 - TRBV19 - CASSIDPTGGTDTQYF TGTGCCAGTAGTATAGACCCGACAGGAGGCACAGATACGCAGTATTTT
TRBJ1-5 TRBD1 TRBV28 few CANQKGTGSNQPQHF TGTGCCAACCAAAAGGGGACAGGGAGCAATCAGCCCCAGCATTTT
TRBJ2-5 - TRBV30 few CAWSPKETQYF TGTGCCTGGAGTCCTAAAGAGACCCAGTACTTC
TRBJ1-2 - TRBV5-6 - CASSLVTAFNYGYTF TGTGCCAGCAGCTTGGTTACAGCATTCAATTATGGCTACACCTTC
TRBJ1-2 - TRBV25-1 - CASSEEGHRYGYTF TGTGCCAGCAGTGAAGAGGGCCACCGGTATGGCTACACCTTC
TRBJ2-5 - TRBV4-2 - CASGAALWETQYF TGTGCCAGCGGGGCTGCTTTGTGGGAGACCCAGTACTTC
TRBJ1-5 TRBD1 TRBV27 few CAGDRGGEQPQHF TGTGCCGGGGACAGGGGCGGTGAACAGCCCCAGCATTTT
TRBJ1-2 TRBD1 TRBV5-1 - CASSLEGAGDYGYTF TGCGCCAGCAGCTTGGAGGGGGCGGGAGACTATGGCTACACCTTC
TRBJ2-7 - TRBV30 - CAWSKGGSYEQYF TGTGCCTGGAGTAAGGGTGGGTCCTACGAGCAGTACTTC
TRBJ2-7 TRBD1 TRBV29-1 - CSVYGDRASSYEQYF TGCAGCGTTTACGGTGACAGGGCCAGCTCCTACGAGCAGTACTTC
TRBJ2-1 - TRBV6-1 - CASSEVDSYNEQFF TGTGCCAGCAGTGAAGTGGACAGTTACAATGAGCAGTTCTTC
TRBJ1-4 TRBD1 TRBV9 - CASSVTQGGEKLFF TGTGCCAGCAGCGTAACCCAGGGGGGCGAAAAACTGTTTTTT
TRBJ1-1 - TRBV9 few CASSVAGTNTEAFF TGTGCCAGCAGCGTAGCTGGAACGAACACTGAAGCTTTCTTT